This T cell receptor beta chain was observed in a study of T cell responses to AZD1222 COVID-19 vaccine. Study overall: Second-dose groups at about 4 or about 12 weeks were pooled.

Whole-study findings and limits: In a largely white British group with more females than males, clonal diversity was possibly underestimated. Only a handful of AZD1222 recipients were seropositive at baseline. Vaccine-associated CD4 TCRs spanned spike, dominant at 160-218 and 743-854.

The CDR3 totals 16 residues. V lost 1 base and J lost 9; bases outside the gene matches: 7. Germline V gene sequence: CDR1 SGHTS, CDR2 YDEGEE. Here immunoSEQ multiplex PCR was the method, and the copy in TCRdb shows in-frame clones only, minus some. The sample has some 120,000 clones; 91% are singletons. About this clone: The target antigen is unknown.

This specimen consisted of peripheral blood, obtained on day 0 of AZD1222 vaccination. V usage is TRBV5-8 and J usage is TRBJ1-6; 10 bases match TRBD1. The TCR sequence derives from an adult in good health. CDR3: CASSLSLGQGSSPLHF. The CDR3 nucleotides read TGTGCCAGCAGCTTGTCTTTGGGACAGGGGAGTTCACCCCTCCACTTT.